The 9 T cell receptor beta chains presented below share a single source sample, sequenced in a study of type 1 and type 2 diabetes patients. Genomic DNA was the PCR template. Amplification of the beta chain CDR3 used 30 forward and 13 reverse multiplex primers. In TCRdb, the multiplex PCR reads were re-called with MiXCR into one record per CDR3 protein. The sample lists some 250,000 distinct CDR3 sequences; 47% were seen once. Sequenced sample: peripheral blood mononuclear cells (PBMCs). These receptors were obtained from a man aged 18 to 29 with type 2 diabetes.

This chain uses TRBV12-3 or TRBV12-4 with TRBJ2-7; TRBD2 is a possible D gene (5 bases). V lost 4 bases and J 5 bases, leaving 6 bases between the germline ends. This CDR3 comprises 11 residues. The CDR3 reads CASSSGNEQYF. Here the CDR3 DNA reads TGTGCCAGCAGTTCGGGGAACGAGCAGTACTTC.

This clonotype has at least ten counts. This chain connects TRBV19 to TRBJ1-1; TRBD1 agrees at 7 bases. CDR3 length: 15 amino acids. J lost 1 base, V lost 3 bases, and 5 bases had no gene match. Germline V gives CDR1 LNHDA, CDR2 SQIVND (reference sequence). The CDR3 sequence: CASSIGDRANTEAFF. DNA for the CDR3: TGTGCCAGTAGTATTGGGGACAGAGCGAACACTGAAGCTTTCTTT.

V and J are TRBV6-5 and TRBJ1-1; the match to TRBD1 covers 8 bases. V dropped 4 bases and J dropped 1; count of bases not matched to a gene: 8. Germline values: CDR1 MNHEY, CDR2 SVGAGI. This CDR3 region has 16 residues. The CDR3: CASSSLPGQGNTEAFF. CDR3 nucleotides: TGTGCCAGCAGTTCCCTGCCCGGACAGGGGAACACTGAAGCTTTCTTT.

This clonotype has ten or more counts. CDR3 in DNA: TGTGCCAGCAGGTGGGGACAGGGATATGGCTACACCTTC. This encodes CASRWGQGYGYTF. V and J are TRBV2 and TRBJ1-2, with 9 bases fitting TRBD1. The J segment lost 5 bases and the V segment lost 6 bases, leaving 4 bases of the junction unmatched. Germline CDR1 is SNHLY and CDR2 is FYNNEI. CDR3 length: 13 residues. Combining the CDR3 with reference TRBV2 and TRBJ1-2 gives the whole variable domain EPEVTQTPSHQVTQMGQEVILRCVPISNHLYFYWYRQILGQKVEFLVSFYNNEISEKSEIFDDQFSVERPDGSNFTLKIRSTKLEDSAMYFCASRWGQGYGYTFGSGTRLTVV.

The gene calls are TRBV6-5 and TRBJ2-1; the D gene is possibly TRBD2 (6 bases). Germline assignment: CDR1 MNHEY and CDR2 SVGAGI. V was shortened by 5 bases and J by 4 bases, with 15 bases between the two germline ends. This CDR3 comprises 15 residues. CDR3 nucleotide sequence: TGTGCCAGCAGTACCGGGACTTCCTTATACAATGAGCAGTTCTTC. Its protein product is CASSTGTSLYNEQFF.

This clonotype was seen just once. The CDR3 DNA reads as TGTGCCTGGAGTGTAGGAGGGTCAGCGACCTACGAGCAGTACTTC. Amino acid sequence: CAWSVGGSATYEQYF. V is TRBV30 and J is TRBJ2-7; TRBD2 might be the D (6 bases). Germline CDR1 reads GTSNPN; CDR2 reads SVGIG (reference sequence). V lost 0 bases and J 2 bases, leaving 14 bases between the germline ends. The CDR3 loop spans 15 amino acids. The whole variable domain, remainder taken from reference TRBV30 and TRBJ2-7, is SQTIHQWPATLVQPVGSPLSLECTVEGTSNPNLYWYRQAAGRGLQLLFYSVGIGQISSEVPQNLSASRPQDRQFILSSKKLLLSDSGFYLCAWSVGGSATYEQYFGPGTRLTVT.

The chain links TRBV5-1 to TRBJ2-5; the match to TRBD2 covers 7 bases. V shed 4 bases and J 6 bases; nucleotides not matched to a gene: 6. The CDR3 has 13 amino acids. Germline-derived CDR1 and CDR2 are SGHRS and YFSETQ. The CDR3 DNA is TGCGCCAGCAGCCGAGGACTAGAGAAGACCCAGTACTTC. Its translation: CASSRGLEKTQYF.

This clonotype occurred a few times. The chain employs TRBV2 and TRBJ1-4; 7 positions agree with TRBD1. The CDR3 has 15 amino acids. V shed 3 bases and J 8 bases; nucleotides not matched to a gene: 9. Germline V gives CDR1 SNHLY, CDR2 FYNNEI. The CDR3 region has the DNA TGTGCCAGCAGTGATAGTTCAGGGGGGAGAGAAAAACTGTTTTTT. It specifies CASSDSSGGREKLFF. The complete variable domain, with remaining parts taken from reference TRBV2 and TRBJ1-4, reads EPEVTQTPSHQVTQMGQEVILRCVPISNHLYFYWYRQILGQKVEFLVSFYNNEISEKSEIFDDQFSVERPDGSNFTLKIRSTKLEDSAMYFCASSDSSGGREKLFFGSGTQLSVL.

This clonotype was counted a few times. The J gene is TRBJ2-3, the V gene TRBV20-1; 7 positions agree with TRBD1. The CDR3 sequence is 12 residues long. Germline V lookup: CDR1 DFQATT, CDR2 SNEGSKA (reference sequence). With V trimmed by 6 bases and J by 6 bases, 6 bases remained unmatched. The CDR3 nucleotides are TGCAGTGCCTCAGGGGGACGGGATACGCAGTATTTT. Translated: CSASGGRDTQYF.